Listed below are T cell receptor beta chains from one sample, sequenced in a study of blood T cells in healthy people across ages. Each CDR3 protein gets one entry after TCRdb re-called the 5' RACE reads with MiXCR. Found here are 720,000 or so distinct CDR3 sequences, 40% to 45% of them singletons; the top ten hold about 32%. Sequencing input: blood. The origin of the receptors is a man older than 75 in good health. Both conserved end residues are part of each CDR3. The order of the fields is V gene, clone size, J gene, D gene, CDR3 protein, CDR3 DNA. The D gene is left open where the match is weak. Size values are once, few and many counts, or a class for expanded clones, and some rows have none.

TRBV7-2	few	TRBJ1-1	TRBD1	CASSLATGGNTEAFF	TGTGCCAGCAGCTTAGCGACAGGGGGGAACACTGAAGCTTTCTTT
TRBV7-7	NA	TRBJ2-5	TRBD1	CASSKGQGTQETQYF	TGTGCCAGCAGCAAGGGACAGGGAACTCAAGAGACCCAGTACTTC
TRBV20-1	NA	TRBJ2-7	TRBD2	CSTDLAGAYEQYF	TGCAGTACAGATCTAGCGGGGGCCTACGAGCAGTACTTC
TRBV15	NA	TRBJ2-7	TRBD1	CATSRDGVGTGLANGRDEQYF	TGTGCCACCAGCAGAGACGGGGTCGGGACAGGTCTAGCCAACGGACGTGACGAGCAGTACTTC
TRBV10-3	NA	TRBJ2-5	NA	CAISQNQETQYF	TGTGCCATCAGCCAAAACCAAGAGACCCAGTACTTC
TRBV7-9	many	TRBJ2-3	TRBD2	CASSRGLAGVKDTQYF	TGTGCCAGCAGCAGGGGACTAGCGGGAGTGAAAGATACGCAGTATTTT
TRBV7-7	NA	TRBJ2-2	NA	CAITSQVGGELFF	TGTGCTATCACAAGCCAAGTAGGCGGGGAGCTGTTTTTT
TRBV20-1	many	TRBJ2-7	NA	CSARKSLGEQYF	TGCAGTGCTAGAAAATCGCTCGGCGAGCAGTACTTC
TRBV2	NA	TRBJ2-3	TRBD2	CASSSAGAGTDTQYF	TGTGCCAGCAGTTCAGCGGGAGCGGGCACAGATACGCAGTATTTT
TRBV7-2	NA	TRBJ2-3	NA	CASSLEARAGTDTQYF	TGTGCCAGCAGCTTAGAGGCGAGGGCCGGCACAGATACGCAGTATTTT
TRBV7-9	NA	TRBJ2-1	TRBD1	CASSFALGQGGGNEQFF	TGTGCCAGCAGCTTTGCTTTGGGACAGGGTGGCGGCAATGAGCAGTTCTTC
TRBV7-2	few	TRBJ2-3	TRBD1	CASSPGQGEDTQYF	TGTGCCAGCAGCCCCGGACAGGGTGAAGATACGCAGTATTTT
TRBV6-5	NA	TRBJ1-2	TRBD1	CVSSYRVQGARTIGYTF	TGTGTCAGCAGTTATCGGGTACAGGGGGCGAGAACTATTGGCTACACCTTC
TRBV7-9	NA	TRBJ2-7	NA	CASSLHPGLYPYEQYF	TGTGCCAGCAGCTTACATCCGGGCCTTTACCCCTACGAGCAGTACTTC